Presented here are 11 T cell receptor beta chains from one specimen sequenced in a study of CD8 T cells in Susac syndrome. Roughly 0.5 to 1 ug RNA was reverse transcribed with random hexamers. TCRdb fed the immunoSEQ multiplex PCR reads into MiXCR, producing one record per CDR3 protein. The sample has about 94,000 distinct CDR3 sequences; roughly 94% are singletons. Source material: CD4+ T cells from PBMCs. All receptors come from a human donor with Susac syndrome.

The rearrangement links TRBV12-3 or TRBV12-4 to TRBJ1-2; D gene uncertain. V lost 0 bases, J lost 1 base, and 0 bases lay in between. CDR3 size: 12 residues. CDR3 in DNA: TGTGCCAGCAGTTTAGCTAACTATGGCTACACCTTC. Translating it yields CASSLANYGYTF.

This clonotype was found once. The chain has TRBV9 and TRBJ1-1, with D possibly matching TRBD1 (6 bases). V lost 1 base to trimming and J lost 0 bases, with 16 bases between them. CDR3 size: 17 residues. CDR1 is SGDLS, CDR2 YYNGEE, per germline. CDR3: CASSVSIQGIMNTEAFF. As DNA, the CDR3 is TGTGCCAGCAGCGTATCAATCCAGGGGATCATGAACACTGAAGCTTTCTTT.

The genes are TRBV20-1 and TRBJ2-1, with 8 nucleotides matching TRBD2. J gave up 0 bases and V 5 bases, and 6 bases lay outside the gene matches. The CDR3 is 15 residues long. Germline values: CDR1 DFQATT, CDR2 SNEGSKA (reference sequence). In DNA, the CDR3 is TGCAGTGCTCCTAAGCGGGGGAGCTCCTACAATGAGCAGTTCTTC. Amino acid sequence: CSAPKRGSSYNEQFF.

The chain employs TRBV29-1 and TRBJ2-2; D gene unclear. The germline V gene encodes CDR1 SQVTM and CDR2 ANQGSEA. V dropped 0 bases and J dropped 0 bases, with 5 bases sitting between them. There are 14 residues in the CDR3. The chain's CDR3 is CSVEDPANTGELFF. CDR3 DNA: TGCAGCGTTGAAGACCCCGCGAACACCGGGGAGCTGTTTTTT.

V and J are TRBV29-1 and TRBJ1-1; D uncertain. Germline-derived CDR1 and CDR2 are SQVTM and ANQGSEA. Trimming took off 2 bases at V and 7 bases at J, with 11 bases between the two ends. The CDR3 is 12 residues long. The CDR3 sequence: CSVEMGYGEAFF. CDR3 in DNA: TGCAGCGTTGAAATGGGGTACGGTGAAGCTTTCTTT.

The chain has TRBV20-1 and TRBJ2-3, with a possible D match to TRBD1 (6 bases). Germline V gene lookup returns CDR1 DFQATT and CDR2 SNEGSKA (reference sequence). Trimming removed 1 base at V and 2 bases at J, with 16 bases between. This CDR3 has 16 amino acids. The CDR3 DNA sequence: TGCAGTGCTAGAGTTAACCAGGGGTTTCACACAGATACGCAGTATTTT. Translation: CSARVNQGFHTDTQYF.

The chain carries TRBV20-1 and TRBJ2-1; D not certain. V lost 2 bases, J lost 3 bases, and 11 bases lay in between. The germline V gene encodes CDR1 DFQATT and CDR2 SNEGSKA (reference sequence). This CDR3 has 14 amino acids. The CDR3 sequence: CSARQDIGYNEQFF. CDR3 nucleotide sequence: TGCAGTGCTAGACAAGACATAGGCTACAATGAGCAGTTCTTC.

This chain connects TRBV30 to TRBJ1-6; D perhaps matches TRBD1 (6 bases). The CDR3 is made up of 17 amino acids. Deletions cut 2 bases from V and 2 bases from J, with 16 bases between. The V gene's germline CDR1 is GTSNPN and CDR2 SVGIG (reference sequence). Here the CDR3 reads CAWSSRGVGTYNSPLHF. The CDR3 DNA reads as TGTGCCTGGAGTTCGAGGGGGGTTGGGACCTATAATTCACCCCTCCACTTT.

The genes are TRBV7-2 and TRBJ2-3; 9 bases align to TRBD2. J gave up 10 bases and V 5 bases, and 7 bases lay outside the gene matches. The CDR3 spans 13 residues. CDR1 is SGHTA, CDR2 FQGNSA, per germline. The CDR3 nucleotides read TGTGCCAGCAGCGATCTAGCGGGGTATTCGCAGTATTTT. Protein: CASSDLAGYSQYF.

The chain joins TRBV9 to TRBJ2-1, with a tentative D call TRBD1 (5 bases). V gave up 1 base and J gave up 7 bases, with 9 bases separating them. The germline CDR1 and CDR2 sequences are SGDLS and YYNGEE. The CDR3 is 13 amino acids. The CDR3 spells CASSVSGRNEQFF. The CDR3 DNA reads TGTGCCAGCAGCGTATCAGGGCGGAATGAGCAGTTCTTC.

The chain combines TRBV20-1 with TRBJ2-7; the D gene is possibly TRBD1 (5 bases). The germline gives CDR1 DFQATT, CDR2 SNEGSKA (reference sequence). Trimming left V 6 bases short and J 2 bases short, with 20 bases between. The CDR3 has 15 residues. The CDR3 protein is CSARSGRDSPYEQYF. DNA for the CDR3: TGCAGTGCACGATCCGGTAGAGACAGCCCCTACGAGCAGTACTTC.